The source of this T cell receptor beta chain is a study of blood T cells in healthy people across ages. Study results and limitations: In the absence of known donor CMV status, changes in expanded clonotypes were possibly confounded. The long-lived group displayed more naive CD4+ cells, plus higher diversity, than the aged donors did.

There are a few counts of this clonotype. Its antigen is not identified. Germline V gene sequence: CDR1 MNHEY, CDR2 SMNVEV (reference sequence). The CDR3 totals 13 residues. The use of a sample-barcoded 5' primer and a J-beta primer mix characterized a second PCR of roughly 6 to 11 cycles. TCRdb called the 5' RACE reads again in MiXCR, with one record for every CDR3 protein. The sample has over a million distinct CDR3 sequences, under 30% seen once. The same data also went into a second study, on T cells of mothers and their children. This second report adds: Related mother-child pairs shared slightly more overlap than unrelated pairs, but the difference was non-significant.

This clonotype was sampled from a girl under 10 years old in good health. The sequenced sample consisted of blood. V usage is TRBV27 and J usage is TRBJ2-5; D unclear. With the DNA end fitting TRBJ2-7 better, the J assignment may be wrong. CDR3 sequence reads: CASRPGTSGEQYF. The CDR3, as DNA: TGTGCCAGCAGGCCGGGCACCTCGGGCGAGCAGTACTTC.